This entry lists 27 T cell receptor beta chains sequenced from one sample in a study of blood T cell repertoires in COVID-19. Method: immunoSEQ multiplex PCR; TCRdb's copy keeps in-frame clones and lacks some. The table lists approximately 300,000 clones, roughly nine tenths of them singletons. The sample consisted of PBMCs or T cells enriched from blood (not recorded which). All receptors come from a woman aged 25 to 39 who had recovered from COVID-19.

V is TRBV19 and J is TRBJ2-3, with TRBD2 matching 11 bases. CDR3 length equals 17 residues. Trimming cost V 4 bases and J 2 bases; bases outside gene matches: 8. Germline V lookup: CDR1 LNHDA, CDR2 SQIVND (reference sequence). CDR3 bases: TGTGCCAGTAGTAAAAGACTAGCGGGGTTTGACACAGATACGCAGTATTTT. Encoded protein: CASSKRLAGFDTDTQYF.

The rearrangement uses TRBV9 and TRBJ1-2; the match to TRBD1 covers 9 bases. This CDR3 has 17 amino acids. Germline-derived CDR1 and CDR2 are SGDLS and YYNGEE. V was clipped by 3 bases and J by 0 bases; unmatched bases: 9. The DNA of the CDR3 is TGTGCCAGCAGCGAATATTCCGGGACAGGGACTAACTATGGCTACACCTTC. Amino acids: CASSEYSGTGTNYGYTF.

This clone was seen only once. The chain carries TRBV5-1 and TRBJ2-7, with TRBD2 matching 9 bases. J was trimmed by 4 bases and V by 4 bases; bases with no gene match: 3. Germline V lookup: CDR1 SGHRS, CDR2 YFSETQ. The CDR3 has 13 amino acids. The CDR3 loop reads CASSPTSGYEQYF. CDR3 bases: TGCGCCAGCAGCCCGACTAGCGGTTACGAGCAGTACTTC.

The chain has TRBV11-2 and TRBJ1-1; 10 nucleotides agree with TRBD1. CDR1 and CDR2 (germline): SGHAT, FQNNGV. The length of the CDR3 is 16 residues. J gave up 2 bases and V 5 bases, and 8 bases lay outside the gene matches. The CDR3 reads CASSRDRGRPNTEAFF. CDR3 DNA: TGTGCCAGCAGCAGGGACAGGGGCCGACCCAACACTGAAGCTTTCTTT.

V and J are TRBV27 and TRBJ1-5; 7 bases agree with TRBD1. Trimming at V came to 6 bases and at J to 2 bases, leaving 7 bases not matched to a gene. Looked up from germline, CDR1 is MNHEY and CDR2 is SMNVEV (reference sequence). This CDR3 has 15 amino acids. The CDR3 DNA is TGTGCCAGCAGCCGGGGCGGACAGGGCAATCAGCCCCAGCATTTT. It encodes CASSRGGQGNQPQHF.

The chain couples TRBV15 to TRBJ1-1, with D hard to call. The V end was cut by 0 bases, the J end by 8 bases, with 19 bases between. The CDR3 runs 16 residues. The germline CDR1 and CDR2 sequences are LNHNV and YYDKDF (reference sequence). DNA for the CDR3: TGTGCCACCAGCAGAGATTCGGCGGGTGGTAGGGCAGAAGCTTTCTTT. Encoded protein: CATSRDSAGGRAEAFF.

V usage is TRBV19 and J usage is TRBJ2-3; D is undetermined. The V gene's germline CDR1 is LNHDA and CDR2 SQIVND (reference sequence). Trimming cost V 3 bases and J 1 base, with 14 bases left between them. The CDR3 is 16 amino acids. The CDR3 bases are TGTGCCAGTAGTATCCTATCCCTCGCCGGCACAGATACGCAGTATTTT. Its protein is CASSILSLAGTDTQYF.

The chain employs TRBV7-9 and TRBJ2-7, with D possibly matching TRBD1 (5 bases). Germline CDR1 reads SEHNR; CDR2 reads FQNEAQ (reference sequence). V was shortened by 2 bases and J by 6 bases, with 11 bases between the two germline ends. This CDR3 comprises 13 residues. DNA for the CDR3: TGTGCCAGCAGCTTACAGGGCTGGGCCGAGCAGTACTTC. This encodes CASSLQGWAEQYF.

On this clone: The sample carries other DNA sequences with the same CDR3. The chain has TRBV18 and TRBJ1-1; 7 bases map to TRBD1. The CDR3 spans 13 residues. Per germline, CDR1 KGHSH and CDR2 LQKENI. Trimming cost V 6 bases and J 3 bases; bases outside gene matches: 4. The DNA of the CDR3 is TGTGCCAGCTCGCCCCAGGGGGACACTGAAGCTTTCTTT. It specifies CASSPQGDTEAFF.

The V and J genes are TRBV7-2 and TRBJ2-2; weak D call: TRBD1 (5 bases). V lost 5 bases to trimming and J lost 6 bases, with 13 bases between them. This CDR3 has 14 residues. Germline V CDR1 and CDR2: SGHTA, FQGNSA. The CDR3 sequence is CASSPNRFSGELFF. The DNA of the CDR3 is TGTGCCAGCAGCCCAAACAGGTTTTCCGGGGAGCTGTTTTTT. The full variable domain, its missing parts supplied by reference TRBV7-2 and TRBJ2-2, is GAGVSQSPSNKVTEKGKDVELRCDPISGHTALYWYRQSLGQGLEFLIYFQGNSAPDKSGLPSDRFSAERTGGSVSTLTIQRTQQEDSAVYLCASSPNRFSGELFFGEGSRLTVL.

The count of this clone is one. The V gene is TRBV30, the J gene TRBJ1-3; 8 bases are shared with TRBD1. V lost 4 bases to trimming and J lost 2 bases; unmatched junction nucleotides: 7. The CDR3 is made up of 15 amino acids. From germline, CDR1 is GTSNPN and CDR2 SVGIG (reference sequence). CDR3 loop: CAWTPGQGTGNTIYF. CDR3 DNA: TGTGCCTGGACCCCCGGACAGGGCACTGGAAACACCATATATTTT.

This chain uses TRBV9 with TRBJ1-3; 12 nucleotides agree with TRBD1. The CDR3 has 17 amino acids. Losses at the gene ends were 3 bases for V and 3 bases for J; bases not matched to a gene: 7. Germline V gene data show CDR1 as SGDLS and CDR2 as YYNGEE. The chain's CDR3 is CASSAAGQGAGGNTIYF. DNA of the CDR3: TGTGCCAGCAGCGCAGCGGGACAGGGGGCGGGTGGAAACACCATATATTTT.

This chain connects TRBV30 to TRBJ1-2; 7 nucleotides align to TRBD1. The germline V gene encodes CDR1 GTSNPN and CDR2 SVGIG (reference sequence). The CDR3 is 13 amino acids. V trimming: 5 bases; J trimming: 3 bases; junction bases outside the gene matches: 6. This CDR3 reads CAWETGSDYGYTF. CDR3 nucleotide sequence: TGTGCCTGGGAGACAGGGTCCGACTATGGCTACACCTTC.

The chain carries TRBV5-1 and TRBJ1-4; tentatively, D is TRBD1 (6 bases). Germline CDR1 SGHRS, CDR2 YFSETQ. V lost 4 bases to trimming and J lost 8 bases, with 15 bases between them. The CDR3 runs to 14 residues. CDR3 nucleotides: TGCGCCAGCAGCCTTAGGTCGAGGGGGGAAAAACTGTTTTTT. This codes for CASSLRSRGEKLFF.

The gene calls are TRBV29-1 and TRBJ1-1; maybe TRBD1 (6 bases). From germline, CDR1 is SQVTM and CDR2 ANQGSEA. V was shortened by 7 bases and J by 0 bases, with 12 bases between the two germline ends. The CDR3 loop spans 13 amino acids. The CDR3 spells CSGRTAMNTEAFF. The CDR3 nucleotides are TGCAGCGGGCGGACAGCTATGAACACTGAAGCTTTCTTT.

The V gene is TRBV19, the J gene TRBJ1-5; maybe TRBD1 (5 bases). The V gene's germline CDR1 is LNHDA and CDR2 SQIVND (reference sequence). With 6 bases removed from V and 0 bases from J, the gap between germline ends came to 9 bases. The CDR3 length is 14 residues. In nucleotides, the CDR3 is TGTGCCAGTAGACCGGACACTAGCAATCAGCCCCAGCATTTT. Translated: CASRPDTSNQPQHF.

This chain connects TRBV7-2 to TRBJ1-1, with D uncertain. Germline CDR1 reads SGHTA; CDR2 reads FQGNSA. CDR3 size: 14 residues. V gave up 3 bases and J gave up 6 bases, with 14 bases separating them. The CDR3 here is CASSFSGIRSEAFF. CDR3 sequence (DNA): TGTGCCAGCAGCTTTTCCGGGATCAGATCTGAAGCTTTCTTT.

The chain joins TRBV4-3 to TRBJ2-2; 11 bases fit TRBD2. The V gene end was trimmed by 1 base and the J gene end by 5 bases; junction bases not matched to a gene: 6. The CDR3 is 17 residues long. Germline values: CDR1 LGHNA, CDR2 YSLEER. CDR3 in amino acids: CASSQVLAGGETGELFF. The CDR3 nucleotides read TGCGCCAGCAGCCAAGTGCTAGCGGGGGGCGAAACCGGGGAGCTGTTTTTT.

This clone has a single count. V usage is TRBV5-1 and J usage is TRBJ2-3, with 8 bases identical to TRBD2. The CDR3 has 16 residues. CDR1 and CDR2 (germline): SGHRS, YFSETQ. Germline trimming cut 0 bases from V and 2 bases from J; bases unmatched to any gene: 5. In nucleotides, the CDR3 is TGCGCCAGCAGCTTGGCGGGGGGGATTACCACAGATACGCAGTATTTT. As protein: CASSLAGGITTDTQYF.

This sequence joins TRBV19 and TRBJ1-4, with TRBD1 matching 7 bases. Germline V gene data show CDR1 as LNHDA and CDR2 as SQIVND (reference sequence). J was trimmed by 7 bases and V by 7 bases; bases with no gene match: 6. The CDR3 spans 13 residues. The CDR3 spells CASKRQGGEKLFF. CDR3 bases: TGTGCCAGTAAGCGGCAGGGGGGTGAAAAACTGTTTTTT.

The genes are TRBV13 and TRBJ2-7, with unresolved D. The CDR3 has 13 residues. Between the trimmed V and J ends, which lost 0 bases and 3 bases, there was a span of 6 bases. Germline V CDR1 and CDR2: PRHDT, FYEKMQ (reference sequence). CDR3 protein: CASSLGPNYEQYF. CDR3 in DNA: TGTGCCAGCAGCTTAGGCCCCAACTACGAGCAGTACTTC.

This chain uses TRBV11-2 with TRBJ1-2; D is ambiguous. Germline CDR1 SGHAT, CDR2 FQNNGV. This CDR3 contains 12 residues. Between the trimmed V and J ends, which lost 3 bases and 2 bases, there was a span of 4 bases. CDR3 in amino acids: CASSFRNYGYTF. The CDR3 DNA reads TGTGCCAGCAGCTTCAGGAACTATGGCTACACCTTC.

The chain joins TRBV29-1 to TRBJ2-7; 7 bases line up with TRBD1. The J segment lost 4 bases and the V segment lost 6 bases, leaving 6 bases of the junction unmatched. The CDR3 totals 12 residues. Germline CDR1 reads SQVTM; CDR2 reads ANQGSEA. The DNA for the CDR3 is TGCAGCGTGTTACAGGGGCCTTACGAGCAGTACTTC. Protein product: CSVLQGPYEQYF.

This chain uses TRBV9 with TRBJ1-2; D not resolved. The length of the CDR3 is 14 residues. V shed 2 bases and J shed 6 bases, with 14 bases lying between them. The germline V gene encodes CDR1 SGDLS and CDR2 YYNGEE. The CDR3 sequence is CASSVGWLGDGYTF. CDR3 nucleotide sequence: TGTGCCAGCAGCGTCGGGTGGCTGGGAGATGGCTACACCTTC.

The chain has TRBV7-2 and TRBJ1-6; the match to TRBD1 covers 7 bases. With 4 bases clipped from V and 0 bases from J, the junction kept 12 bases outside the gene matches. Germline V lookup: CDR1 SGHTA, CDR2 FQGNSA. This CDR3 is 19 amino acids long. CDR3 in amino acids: CASSSPRQGRSSYNSPLHF. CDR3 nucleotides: TGTGCCAGCAGCTCCCCCAGACAGGGCCGAAGCTCCTATAATTCACCCCTCCACTTT.

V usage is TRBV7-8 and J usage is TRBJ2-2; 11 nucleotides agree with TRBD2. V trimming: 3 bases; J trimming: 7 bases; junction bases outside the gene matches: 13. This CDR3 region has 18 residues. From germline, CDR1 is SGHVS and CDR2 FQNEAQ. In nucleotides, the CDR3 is TGTGCCAGCAGCTTGCTAGCGGGGGGCACGGGTGGGGTCGGGGAGCTGTTTTTT. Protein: CASSLLAGGTGGVGELFF. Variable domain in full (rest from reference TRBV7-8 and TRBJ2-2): GAGVSQSPRYKVAKRGQDVALRCDPISGHVSLFWYQQALGQGPEFLTYFQNEAQLDKSGLPSDRFFAERPEGSVSTLKIQRTQQEDSAVYLCASSLLAGGTGGVGELFFGEGSRLTVL.

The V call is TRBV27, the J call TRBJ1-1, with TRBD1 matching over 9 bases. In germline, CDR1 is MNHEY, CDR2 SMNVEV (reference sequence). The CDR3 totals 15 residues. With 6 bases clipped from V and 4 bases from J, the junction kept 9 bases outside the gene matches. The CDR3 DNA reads TGTGCCAGCAGGGAACAGGGGGCTTGGAGCACTGAAGCTTTCTTT. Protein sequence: CASREQGAWSTEAFF.